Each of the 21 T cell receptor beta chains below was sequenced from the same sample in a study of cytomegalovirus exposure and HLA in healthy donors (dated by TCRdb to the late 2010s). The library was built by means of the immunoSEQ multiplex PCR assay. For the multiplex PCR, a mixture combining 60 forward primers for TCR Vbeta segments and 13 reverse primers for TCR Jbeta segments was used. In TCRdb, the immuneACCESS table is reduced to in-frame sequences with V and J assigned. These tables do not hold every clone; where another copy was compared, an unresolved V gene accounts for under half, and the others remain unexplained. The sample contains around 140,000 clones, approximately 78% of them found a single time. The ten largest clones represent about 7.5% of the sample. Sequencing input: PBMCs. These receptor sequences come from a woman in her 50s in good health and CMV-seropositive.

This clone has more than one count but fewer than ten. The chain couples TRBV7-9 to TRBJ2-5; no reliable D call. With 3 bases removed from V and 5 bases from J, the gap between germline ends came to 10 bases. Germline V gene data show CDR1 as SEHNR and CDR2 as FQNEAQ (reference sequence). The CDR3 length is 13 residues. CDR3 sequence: CASSFSQMETQYF. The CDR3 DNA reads TGTGCCAGCAGCTTTTCCCAGATGGAGACCCAGTACTTC. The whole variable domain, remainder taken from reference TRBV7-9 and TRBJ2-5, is DTGVSQNPRHKITKRGQNVTFRCDPISEHNRLYWYRQTLGQGPEFLTYFQNEAQLEKSRLLSDRFSAERPKGSFSTLEIQRTEQGDSAMYLCASSFSQMETQYFGPGTRLLVL.

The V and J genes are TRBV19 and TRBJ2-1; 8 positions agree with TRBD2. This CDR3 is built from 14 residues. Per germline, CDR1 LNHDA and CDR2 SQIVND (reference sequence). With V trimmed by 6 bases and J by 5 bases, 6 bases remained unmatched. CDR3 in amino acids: CASRAGEMNNEQFF. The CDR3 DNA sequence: TGTGCCAGTAGAGCGGGAGAGATGAACAATGAGCAGTTCTTC.

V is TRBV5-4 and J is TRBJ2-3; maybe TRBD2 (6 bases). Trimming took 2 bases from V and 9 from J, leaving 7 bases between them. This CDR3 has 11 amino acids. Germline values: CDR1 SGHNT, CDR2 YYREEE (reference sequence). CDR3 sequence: CASSFRGTQYF. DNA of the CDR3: TGTGCCAGCAGCTTCCGGGGGACGCAGTATTTT.

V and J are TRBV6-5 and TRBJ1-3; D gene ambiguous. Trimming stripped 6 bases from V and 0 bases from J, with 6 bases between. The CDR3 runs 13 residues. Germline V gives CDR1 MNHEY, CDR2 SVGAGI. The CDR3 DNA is TGTGCCAGCAGAAGGAGCTCTGGAAACACCATATATTTT. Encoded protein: CASRRSSGNTIYF.

The CDR3 sequence is CASSQRPEVIYEQYF. The CDR3 DNA is TGTGCCAGCAGCCAGCGACCTGAGGTTATCTACGAGCAGTACTTC. This chain joins TRBV11-2 and TRBJ2-5, with D hard to call. The last part of the DNA fits TRBJ2-7 better; the J call may be wrong. This CDR3 has 15 amino acids. Per germline, CDR1 SGHAT and CDR2 FQNNGV.

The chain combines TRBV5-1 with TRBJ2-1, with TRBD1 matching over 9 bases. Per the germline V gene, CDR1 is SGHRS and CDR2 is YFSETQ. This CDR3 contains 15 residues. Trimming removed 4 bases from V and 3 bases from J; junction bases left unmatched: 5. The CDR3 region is CASSPDRGGYNEQFF. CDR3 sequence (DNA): TGCGCCAGCAGCCCCGACAGGGGGGGCTACAATGAGCAGTTCTTC.

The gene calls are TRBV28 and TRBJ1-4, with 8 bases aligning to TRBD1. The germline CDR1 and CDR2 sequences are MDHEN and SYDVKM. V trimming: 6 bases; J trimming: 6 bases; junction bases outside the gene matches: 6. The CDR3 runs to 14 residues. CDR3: CASSSQGGDEKLFF. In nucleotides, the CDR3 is TGTGCCAGCAGCTCACAGGGGGGGGATGAAAAACTGTTTTTT.

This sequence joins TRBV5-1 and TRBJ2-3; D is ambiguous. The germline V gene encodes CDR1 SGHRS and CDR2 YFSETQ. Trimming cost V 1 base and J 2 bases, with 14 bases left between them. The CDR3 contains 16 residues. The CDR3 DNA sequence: TGCGCCAGCAGCTTGACCTTACCTAAAATCACAGATACGCAGTATTTT. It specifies CASSLTLPKITDTQYF.

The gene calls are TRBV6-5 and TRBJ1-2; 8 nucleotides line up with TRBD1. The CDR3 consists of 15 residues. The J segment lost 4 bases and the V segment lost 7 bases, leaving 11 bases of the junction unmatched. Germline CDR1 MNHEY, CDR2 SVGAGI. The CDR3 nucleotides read TGTGCCAGCAACGATATGGACAGGGCTACCTATGGCTACACCTTC. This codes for CASNDMDRATYGYTF.

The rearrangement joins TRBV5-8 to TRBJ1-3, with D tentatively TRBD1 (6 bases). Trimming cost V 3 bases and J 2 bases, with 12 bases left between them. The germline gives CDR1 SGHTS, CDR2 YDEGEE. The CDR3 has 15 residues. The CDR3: CASSSDRIPGNTIYF. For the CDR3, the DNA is TGTGCCAGCAGCTCTGACAGGATCCCTGGAAACACCATATATTTT.

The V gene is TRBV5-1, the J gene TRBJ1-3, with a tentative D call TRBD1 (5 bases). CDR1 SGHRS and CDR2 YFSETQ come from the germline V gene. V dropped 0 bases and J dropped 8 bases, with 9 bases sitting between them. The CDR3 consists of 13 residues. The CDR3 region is CASSLDSGDTIYF. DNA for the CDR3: TGCGCCAGCAGCTTGGACTCGGGGGACACCATATATTTT.

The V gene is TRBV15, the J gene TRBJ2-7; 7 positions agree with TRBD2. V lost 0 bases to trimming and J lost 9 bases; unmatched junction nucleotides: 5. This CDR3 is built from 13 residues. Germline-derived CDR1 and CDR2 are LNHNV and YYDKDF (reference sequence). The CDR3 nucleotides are TGTGCCACCAGCAGAGATGCGGGAGAGGCGCAGTACTTC. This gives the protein CATSRDAGEAQYF. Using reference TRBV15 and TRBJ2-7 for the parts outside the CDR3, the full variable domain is DAMVIQNPRYQVTQFGKPVTLSCSQTLNHNVMYWYQQKSSQAPKLLFHYYDKDFNNEADTPDNFQSRRPNTSFCFLDIRSPGLGDTAMYLCATSRDAGEAQYFGPGTRLTVT.

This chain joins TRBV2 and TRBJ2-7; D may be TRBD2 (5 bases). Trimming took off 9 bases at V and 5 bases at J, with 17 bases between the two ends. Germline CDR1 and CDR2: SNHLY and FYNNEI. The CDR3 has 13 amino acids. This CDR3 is CASNPWESDEQYF. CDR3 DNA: TGTGCCAGTAACCCGTGGGAGAGCGACGAGCAGTACTTC.

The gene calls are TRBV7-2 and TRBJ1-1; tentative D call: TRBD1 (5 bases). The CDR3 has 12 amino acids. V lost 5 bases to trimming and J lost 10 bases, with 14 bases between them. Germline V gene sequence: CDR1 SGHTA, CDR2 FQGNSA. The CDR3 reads CASSPPGGRAFF. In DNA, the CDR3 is TGTGCCAGCAGCCCCCCGGGGGGGAGAGCTTTCTTT.

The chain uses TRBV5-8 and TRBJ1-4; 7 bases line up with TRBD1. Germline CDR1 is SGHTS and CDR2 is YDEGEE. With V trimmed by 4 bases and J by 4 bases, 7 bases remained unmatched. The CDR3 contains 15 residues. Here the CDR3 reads CASSLPDRVNEKLFF. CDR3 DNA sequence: TGTGCCAGCAGCCTACCCGACAGGGTTAATGAAAAACTGTTTTTT.

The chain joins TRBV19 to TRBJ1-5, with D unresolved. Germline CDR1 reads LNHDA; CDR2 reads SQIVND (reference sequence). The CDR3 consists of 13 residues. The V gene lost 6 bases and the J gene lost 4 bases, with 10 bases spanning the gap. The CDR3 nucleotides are TGTGCCAGTAGACCCCCGAGGAATCAGCCCCAGCATTTT. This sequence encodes CASRPPRNQPQHF. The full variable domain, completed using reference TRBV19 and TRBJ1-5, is DGGITQSPKYLFRKEGQNVTLSCEQNLNHDAMYWYRQDPGQGLRLIYYSQIVNDFQKGDIAEGYSVSREKKESFPLTVTSAQKNPTAFYLCASRPPRNQPQHFGDGTRLSIL.

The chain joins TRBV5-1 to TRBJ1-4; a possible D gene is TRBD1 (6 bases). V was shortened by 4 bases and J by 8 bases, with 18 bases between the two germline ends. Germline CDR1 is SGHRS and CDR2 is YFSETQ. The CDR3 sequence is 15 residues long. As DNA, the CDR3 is TGCGCCAGCAGCGCCGGACAGTGGGGTAGGGAAAAACTGTTTTTT. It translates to CASSAGQWGREKLFF.

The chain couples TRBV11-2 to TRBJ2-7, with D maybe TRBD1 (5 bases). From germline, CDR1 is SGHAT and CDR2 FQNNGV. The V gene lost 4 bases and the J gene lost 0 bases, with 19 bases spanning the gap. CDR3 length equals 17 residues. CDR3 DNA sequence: TGTGCCAGCAGCTCTCCTTTAAGTGACAGCTCCTCCTACGAGCAGTACTTC. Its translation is CASSSPLSDSSSYEQYF.

CDR3 in amino acids: CASSSNYGGTGALGTEAFF. Written as DNA, the CDR3 is TGTGCCAGCAGTTCCAATTATGGGGGGACAGGGGCCCTGGGCACTGAAGCTTTCTTT. The chain links TRBV28 to TRBJ1-1; 10 bases are shared with TRBD1. CDR3 size: 19 residues. The junction had 18 bases not matched to a gene; V was cut back by 4 bases and J by 4 bases. CDR1 is MDHEN, CDR2 SYDVKM, per germline.

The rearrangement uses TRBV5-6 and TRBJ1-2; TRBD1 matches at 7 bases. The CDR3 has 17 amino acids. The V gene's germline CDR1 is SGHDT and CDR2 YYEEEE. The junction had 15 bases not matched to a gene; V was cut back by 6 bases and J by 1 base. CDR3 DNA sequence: TGTGCCAGCACCCCACAGGGGATTCATGGTGGTAACTATGGCTACACCTTC. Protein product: CASTPQGIHGGNYGYTF.

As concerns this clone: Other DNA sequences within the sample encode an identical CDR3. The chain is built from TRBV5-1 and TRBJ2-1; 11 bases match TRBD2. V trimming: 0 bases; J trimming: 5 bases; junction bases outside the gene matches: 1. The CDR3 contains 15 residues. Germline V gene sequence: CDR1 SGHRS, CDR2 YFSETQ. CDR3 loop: CASSLGLAGNNEQFF. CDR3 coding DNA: TGCGCCAGCAGCTTGGGACTAGCGGGAAACAATGAGCAGTTCTTC.